This TCR beta chain derives from a study of early T cells in non-severe SARS-CoV-2 infection. The wider study: The study sequenced bulk RNA from unsorted whole blood, with chains unpaired.

A few counts support this clonotype. The TCR library protocol attached unique molecular identifiers to the individual cDNA molecules. MiXCR, run by TCRdb on the 5' RACE reads, gives a single entry per CDR3 protein. The sample consists of 25,000 to 30,000 distinct CDR3 sequences, about 4.6% of them appearing once. Trimming pared 0 bases from V and 6 bases from J, leaving 13 bases between. CDR1 and CDR2 (germline): SGHRS, YFSETQ. The CDR3 covers 14 residues. The specimen was whole blood. This TCR came from an adult who was a healthcare worker with PCR-confirmed SARS-CoV-2 infection or an uninfected control (not recorded which). This chain links TRBV5-1 with TRBJ2-7; D is possibly TRBD2 (5 bases). CDR3 in amino acids: CASSLGRGPLEQYF. The CDR3 coding sequence is TGCGCCAGCAGCTTGGGACGAGGGCCTCTCGAGCAGTACTTC.